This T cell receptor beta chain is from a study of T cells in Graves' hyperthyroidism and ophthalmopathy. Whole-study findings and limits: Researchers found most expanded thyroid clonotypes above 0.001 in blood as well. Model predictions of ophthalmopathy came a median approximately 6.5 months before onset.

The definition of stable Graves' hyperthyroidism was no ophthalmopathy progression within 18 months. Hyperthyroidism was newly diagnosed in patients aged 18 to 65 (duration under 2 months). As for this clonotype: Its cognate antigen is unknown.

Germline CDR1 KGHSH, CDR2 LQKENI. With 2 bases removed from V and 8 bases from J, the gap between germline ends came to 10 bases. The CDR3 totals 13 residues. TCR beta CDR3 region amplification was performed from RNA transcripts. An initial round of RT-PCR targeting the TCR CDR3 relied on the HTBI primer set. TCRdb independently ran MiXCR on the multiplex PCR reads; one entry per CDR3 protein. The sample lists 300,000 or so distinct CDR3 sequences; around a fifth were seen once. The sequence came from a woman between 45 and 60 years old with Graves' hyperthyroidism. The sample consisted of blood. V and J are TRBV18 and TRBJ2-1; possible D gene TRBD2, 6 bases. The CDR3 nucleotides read TGTGCCAGCTCACCAGGGGGGAACGATGAGCAGTTCTTC. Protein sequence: CASSPGGNDEQFF.